This T cell receptor (beta chain) comes out of a study of cytomegalovirus exposure and HLA in healthy donors. The CDR3 totals 15 residues. The germline V gene has CDR1 SNHLY and CDR2 FYNNEI. V was clipped by 1 base and J by 1 base, with 10 bases between them. 60 Vbeta and 13 Jbeta primers were used in PCR. Sequencing was performed with immunoSEQ multiplex PCR; in TCRdb, only in-frame clones are kept and a portion is missing. The sample holds more than 110,000 clones; more than 7.5% are singletons and the top ten take under 2%. This clone was recorded a few times. This chain connects TRBV2 to TRBJ1-1; the D is unclear. The sequenced sample consisted of PBMCs. The source is a man in his fifties in good health and CMV-seronegative. The CDR3 region is CASSEGLGRNTEAFF. The CDR3 region has the DNA TGTGCCAGCAGTGAAGGTTTGGGCAGGAACACTGAAGCTTTCTTT.